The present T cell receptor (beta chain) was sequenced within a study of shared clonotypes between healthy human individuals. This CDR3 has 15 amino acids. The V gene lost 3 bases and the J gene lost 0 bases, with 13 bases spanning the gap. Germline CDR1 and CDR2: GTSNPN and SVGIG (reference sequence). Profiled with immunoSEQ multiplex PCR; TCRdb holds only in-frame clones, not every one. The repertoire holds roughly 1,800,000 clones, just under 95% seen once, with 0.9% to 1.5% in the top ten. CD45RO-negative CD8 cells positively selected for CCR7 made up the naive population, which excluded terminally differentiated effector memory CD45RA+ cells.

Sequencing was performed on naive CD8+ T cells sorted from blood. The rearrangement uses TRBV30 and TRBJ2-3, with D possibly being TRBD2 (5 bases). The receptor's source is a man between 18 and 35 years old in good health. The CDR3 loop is CAWRRAASSTDTQYF. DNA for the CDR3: TGTGCCTGGAGGCGAGCGGCTTCTAGCACAGATACGCAGTATTTT.